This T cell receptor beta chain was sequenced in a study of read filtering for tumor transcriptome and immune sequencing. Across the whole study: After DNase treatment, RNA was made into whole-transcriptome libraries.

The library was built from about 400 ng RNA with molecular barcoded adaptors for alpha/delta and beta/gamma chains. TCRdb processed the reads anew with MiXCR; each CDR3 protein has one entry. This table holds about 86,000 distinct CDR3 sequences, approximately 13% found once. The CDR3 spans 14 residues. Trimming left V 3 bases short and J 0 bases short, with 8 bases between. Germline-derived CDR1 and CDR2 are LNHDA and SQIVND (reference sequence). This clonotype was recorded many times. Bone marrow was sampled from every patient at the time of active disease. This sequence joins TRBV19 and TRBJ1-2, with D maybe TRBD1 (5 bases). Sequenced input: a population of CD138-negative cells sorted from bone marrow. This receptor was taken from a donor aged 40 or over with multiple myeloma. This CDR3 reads CASSIPGTNYGYTF. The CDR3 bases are TGTGCCAGTAGTATCCCAGGGACTAACTATGGCTACACCTTC.